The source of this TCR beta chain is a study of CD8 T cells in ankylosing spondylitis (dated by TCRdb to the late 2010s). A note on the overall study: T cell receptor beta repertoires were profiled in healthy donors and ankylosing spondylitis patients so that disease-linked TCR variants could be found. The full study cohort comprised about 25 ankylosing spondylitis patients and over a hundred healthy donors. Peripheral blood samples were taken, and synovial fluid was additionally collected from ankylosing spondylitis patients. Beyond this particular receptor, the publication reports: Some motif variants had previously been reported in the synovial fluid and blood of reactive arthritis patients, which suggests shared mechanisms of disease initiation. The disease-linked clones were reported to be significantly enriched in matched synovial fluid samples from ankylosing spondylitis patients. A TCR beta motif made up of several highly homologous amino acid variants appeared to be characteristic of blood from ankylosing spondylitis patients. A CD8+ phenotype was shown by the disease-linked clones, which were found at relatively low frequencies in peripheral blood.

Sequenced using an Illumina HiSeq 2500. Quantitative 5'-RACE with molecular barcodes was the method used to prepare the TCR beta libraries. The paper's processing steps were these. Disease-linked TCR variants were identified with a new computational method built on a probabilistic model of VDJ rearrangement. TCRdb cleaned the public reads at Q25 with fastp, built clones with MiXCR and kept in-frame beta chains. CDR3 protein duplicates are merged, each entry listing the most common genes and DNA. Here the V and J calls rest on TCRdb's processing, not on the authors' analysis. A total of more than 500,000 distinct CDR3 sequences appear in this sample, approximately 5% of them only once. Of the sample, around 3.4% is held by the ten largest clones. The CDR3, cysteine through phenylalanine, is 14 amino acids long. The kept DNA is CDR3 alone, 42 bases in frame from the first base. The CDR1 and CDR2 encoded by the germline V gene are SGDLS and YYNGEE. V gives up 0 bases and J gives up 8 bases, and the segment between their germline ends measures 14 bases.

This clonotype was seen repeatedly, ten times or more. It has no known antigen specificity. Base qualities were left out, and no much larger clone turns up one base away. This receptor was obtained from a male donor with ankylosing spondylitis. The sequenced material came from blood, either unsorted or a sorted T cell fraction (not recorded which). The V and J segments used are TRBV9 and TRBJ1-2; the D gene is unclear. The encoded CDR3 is CASSVVSGQSGYTF. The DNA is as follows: TGTGCCAGCAGCGTAGTTTCTGGTCAGAGCGGCTACACCTTC.